A single sample gave rise to the 9 T cell receptor beta chains below, sequenced in a study of long-term antiretroviral therapy in people with HIV. Run at survey level, the immunoSEQ assay was version v3.0. Sequenced by immunoSEQ multiplex PCR; TCRdb stores in-frame clones only, minus some. The sample gives over 15,000 clones, approximately 88% of which show up once; nearly 8% is in the top ten. The sample was unsorted PBMCs, taken 0.9 years after starting antiretroviral therapy. The receptors were gathered from a man between 18 and 29 years old with HIV.

V usage is TRBV9 and J usage is TRBJ1-3, with TRBD1 identical over 9 bases. CDR1 and CDR2 from the germline V gene are SGDLS and YYNGEE. The CDR3 spans 17 residues. V was pared by 3 bases and J by 0 bases, with 7 bases of the junction left unmatched. In DNA, the CDR3 is TGTGCCAGCAGCGGGCCGGGACAGGGTGCCTCTGGAAACACCATATATTTT. Protein: CASSGPGQGASGNTIYF.

This clone was observed a few times. The chain carries TRBV19 and TRBJ1-6, with 7 nucleotides matching TRBD1. Per the germline V gene, CDR1 is LNHDA and CDR2 is SQIVND (reference sequence). This CDR3 is 15 amino acids long. V lost 2 bases to trimming and J lost 7 bases; unmatched junction nucleotides: 5. The CDR3 region is CASSILDRENSPLHF. The CDR3 DNA is TGTGCCAGTAGTATACTCGACAGGGAGAATTCACCCCTCCACTTT.

The genes are TRBV5-1 and TRBJ2-1; the match to TRBD1 covers 10 bases. This CDR3 comprises 17 residues. Trimming removed 6 bases from V and 2 bases from J; junction bases left unmatched: 11. Germline CDR1 reads SGHRS; CDR2 reads YFSETQ. CDR3 nucleotide sequence: TGCGCCAGCAACCCCGGACAGGGGGATTCGACCTACAATGAGCAGTTCTTC. As protein: CASNPGQGDSTYNEQFF.

This chain joins TRBV6-5 and TRBJ2-4; TRBD1 is a possible D gene (6 bases). This CDR3 region has 16 residues. V lost 3 bases and J lost 1, with 13 bases in between. CDR1 and CDR2 from the germline V gene are MNHEY and SVGAGI. Here the CDR3 reads CASSYMGQGAKNIQYF. In DNA form, the CDR3 reads TGTGCCAGCAGTTATATGGGGCAGGGGGCCAAAAACATTCAGTACTTC.

J is TRBJ1-4 and V is TRBV28; D unclear. CDR3 length: 13 amino acids. Per germline, CDR1 MDHEN and CDR2 SYDVKM. Trimming took off 3 bases at V and 8 bases at J, with 10 bases between the two ends. The CDR3 reads CASSFWVGEKLFF. Here the CDR3 DNA reads TGTGCCAGCAGTTTTTGGGTGGGGGAAAAACTGTTTTTT.

This chain links TRBV19 with TRBJ1-5; D uncertain. This CDR3 comprises 16 residues. V was pared by 10 bases and J by 0 bases, with 19 bases between. The V gene's germline CDR1 is LNHDA and CDR2 SQIVND (reference sequence). The CDR3 sequence is CATTENGGISNQPQHF. Here the CDR3 DNA reads TGTGCCACCACAGAGAATGGTGGGATTAGCAATCAGCCCCAGCATTTT. The whole variable domain, filled in from reference TRBV19 and TRBJ1-5, reads DGGITQSPKYLFRKEGQNVTLSCEQNLNHDAMYWYRQDPGQGLRLIYYSQIVNDFQKGDIAEGYSVSREKKESFPLTVTSAQKNPTAFYLCATTENGGISNQPQHFGDGTRLSIL.

The chain carries TRBV29-1 and TRBJ2-5; D not certain. The CDR3 loop spans 12 amino acids. The germline V gene encodes CDR1 SQVTM and CDR2 ANQGSEA. Trimming stripped 4 bases from V and 5 bases from J, with 11 bases between. As DNA, the CDR3 is TGCAGCGTTGTAGGCTACCTCGAGACCCAGTACTTC. This encodes CSVVGYLETQYF.

This chain uses TRBV28 with TRBJ1-5, with D possibly being TRBD1 (6 bases). CDR1 is MDHEN, CDR2 SYDVKM, per germline. Trimming removed 5 bases from V and 5 bases from J, with 16 bases in between. The CDR3 extends over 15 amino acids. The CDR3 bases are TGTGCCAGCAGTCCAGAAAGGGGGTTCCATCAGCCCCAGCATTTT. Its protein product is CASSPERGFHQPQHF. The full variable domain, with the rest looked up from reference TRBV28 and TRBJ1-5, is DVKVTQSSRYLVKRTGEKVFLECVQDMDHENMFWYRQDPGLGLRLIYFSYDVKMKEKGDIPEGYSVSREKKERFSLILESASTNQTSMYLCASSPERGFHQPQHFGDGTRLSIL.

The chain recombines TRBV28 with TRBJ1-5; D not certain. Looked up from germline, CDR1 is MDHEN and CDR2 is SYDVKM. Between the trimmed V and J ends, which lost 3 bases and 6 bases, there was a span of 6 bases. This CDR3 is 12 amino acids long. The CDR3 bases are TGTGCCAGCAGTTTGGATACTCAGCCCCAGCATTTT. Translation gives CASSLDTQPQHF.